Following are 26 T cell receptor beta chains from one sample sequenced in a study of Graves' ophthalmopathy and Graves' hyperthyroidism. Transcripts of RNA were the source for amplifying TCR beta CDR3 regions. HTBI-primed first-round RT-PCR preceded second-round multiplex PCR. TCRdb ran MiXCR on the multiplex PCR reads and lists one entry per CDR3 protein. The data show about 620,000 distinct CDR3 sequences, about 24% seen once. What was sequenced was peripheral blood. Receptors originate from a young woman with stable Graves' hyperthyroidism. Some clones in this sample may be carry-over from other donors' samples.

This clonotype was detected only a few times. The gene calls are TRBV29-1 and TRBJ1-1; D unclear. The CDR3 totals 13 residues. The V gene lost 2 bases and the J gene lost 5 bases, with 12 bases spanning the gap. The germline CDR1 and CDR2 sequences are SQVTM and ANQGSEA. This chain's CDR3 is CSVEIIEGTEAFF. The CDR3 DNA sequence: TGCAGCGTTGAAATAATCGAGGGAACTGAAGCTTTCTTT.

The sample holds many counts of this clonotype. The V call is TRBV19, the J call TRBJ1-1; D remains unclear. Trimming removed 2 bases at V and 4 bases at J, with 11 bases between. The CDR3 totals 14 residues. Germline assignment: CDR1 LNHDA and CDR2 SQIVND (reference sequence). The CDR3: CASSIMRTGTEAFF. CDR3 sequence (DNA): TGTGCCAGTAGTATAATGAGAACCGGCACTGAAGCTTTCTTT.

The chain uses TRBV28 and TRBJ1-1, with D possibly matching TRBD1 (6 bases). Looked up from germline, CDR1 is MDHEN and CDR2 is SYDVKM. Trimming shortened V by 7 bases and J by 8 bases, and 14 bases separated the two germline ends. The CDR3 covers 12 residues. CDR3 loop: CASTRGSSEAFF. The CDR3 nucleotides are TGTGCCAGCACCAGGGGCTCATCCGAAGCTTTCTTT.

In its sample, this clonotype was seen a few times. The rearrangement uses TRBV10-3 and TRBJ1-1; 7 bases are shared with TRBD1. J lost 6 bases, V lost 10 bases, and 11 bases had no gene match. Germline CDR1 reads ENHRY; CDR2 reads SYGVKD. The CDR3 has 13 amino acids. CDR3: CANRDRAWAEAFF. The CDR3 DNA reads TGTGCCAACCGAGACAGGGCGTGGGCTGAAGCTTTCTTT.

At least ten counts were recorded for this clonotype. The junction does not match germline at one end; this may be a read error. The gene calls are TRBV29-1 and TRBJ1-6; maybe TRBD1 (6 bases). Germline values: CDR1 SQVTM, CDR2 ANQGSEA. This CDR3 is built from 13 residues. CDR3 amino acids: CSVGTDYSSPLHF. The CDR3 DNA sequence: TGCAGCGTTGGGACAGATTATAGTTCACCCCTCCACTTT.

This clonotype has ten or more counts. The chain has TRBV20-1 and TRBJ2-7; 10 bases match TRBD1. Germline loops: CDR1 DFQATT, CDR2 SNEGSKA (reference sequence). The CDR3 has 14 residues. Trimming at V came to 6 bases and at J to 2 bases, leaving 7 bases not matched to a gene. CDR3 DNA sequence: TGCAGTGCCCCGACAGGGGGCAGGGCCTACGAGCAGTACTTC. It codes for CSAPTGGRAYEQYF.

This clonotype has more than one count but fewer than ten. The chain recombines TRBV12-3 or TRBV12-4 with TRBJ1-2; D unclear. The germline V and J ends were trimmed by 3 bases and 6 bases, with 11 bases remaining between them. This CDR3 comprises 13 residues. The DNA of the CDR3 is TGTGCCAGCAGTTTCTGGGGAGAGGATGGCTACACCTTC. Its protein product is CASSFWGEDGYTF.

The chain links TRBV12-3 or TRBV12-4 to TRBJ1-2, with 7 bases matching TRBD1. V lost 5 bases to trimming and J lost 0 bases; unmatched junction nucleotides: 15. There are 18 residues in the CDR3. The DNA for the CDR3 is TGTGCCAGCAGTATGGGACAGCTAGCAACCTCAACTAACTATGGCTACACCTTC. This gives the protein CASSMGQLATSTNYGYTF.

In its sample, this clonotype was seen a few times. The chain recombines TRBV28 with TRBJ2-2; 9 bases line up with TRBD1. The CDR3 contains 17 residues. The V segment lost 6 bases and the J segment 6 bases; nucleotides outside the gene matches: 14. The germline V gene encodes CDR1 MDHEN and CDR2 SYDVKM. CDR3 nucleotide sequence: TGTGCCAGCAGACACGCCGGGACAGGGAATGGTGCCGGGGAGCTGTTTTTT. Protein product: CASRHAGTGNGAGELFF.

The sample holds a few counts of this clonotype. The chain couples TRBV28 to TRBJ2-7; D is uncertain. Trimming left V 2 bases short and J 5 bases short, with 10 bases between. Per germline, CDR1 MDHEN and CDR2 SYDVKM. CDR3 length: 13 residues. The CDR3 DNA sequence: TGTGCCAGCAGTTTACCTCGACGGGACGAGCAGTACTTC. It translates to CASSLPRRDEQYF.

This clonotype was seen at least ten times. V and J are TRBV13 and TRBJ2-5, with D maybe TRBD2 (5 bases). The CDR3 covers 14 residues. Trimming removed 2 bases from V and 5 bases from J, with 12 bases in between. Germline V lookup: CDR1 PRHDT, CDR2 FYEKMQ (reference sequence). DNA of the CDR3: TGTGCCAGCAGCTTAACTGGACCGGGGGAGACCCAGTACTTC. It codes for CASSLTGPGETQYF.

This clonotype was counted many times. The chain couples TRBV6-5 to TRBJ1-5, with a weak D call TRBD1 (5 bases). Germline CDR1 and CDR2: MNHEY and SVGAGI. The CDR3 contains 16 residues. With 7 bases removed from V and 0 bases from J, the gap between germline ends came to 16 bases. The CDR3 DNA reads TGTGCCAGCATTATGGTTGGGACTTATAGCAATCAGCCCCAGCATTTT. As protein: CASIMVGTYSNQPQHF.

The chain employs TRBV11-2 and TRBJ1-5; 8 bases are shared with TRBD1. The V segment lost 3 bases and the J segment 6 bases; nucleotides outside the gene matches: 10. Germline V lookup: CDR1 SGHAT, CDR2 FQNNGV. The CDR3 runs 16 residues. The CDR3 region is CASSFFAAGGSQPQHF. CDR3 DNA: TGTGCCAGCAGCTTTTTTGCGGCAGGGGGCAGTCAGCCCCAGCATTTT.

This clonotype was counted many times. The chain employs TRBV28 and TRBJ1-5, with D possibly matching TRBD1 (6 bases). V lost 3 bases and J 5 bases, leaving 11 bases between the germline ends. Germline V gene data show CDR1 as MDHEN and CDR2 as SYDVKM. The CDR3 length is 14 residues. The CDR3 protein is CASSFGGHDQPQHF. CDR3 nucleotide sequence: TGTGCCAGCAGTTTTGGGGGCCACGATCAGCCCCAGCATTTT.

At least ten counts were recorded for this clonotype. CDR3 coding DNA: TGTGCCAGCAGTGAGAGGGGTTACTATGGCTACACCTTC. It codes for CASSERGYYGYTF. The rearrangement joins TRBV6-1 to TRBJ1-2; a weak D match, TRBD1 (5 bases). The V gene's germline CDR1 is MNHNS and CDR2 SASEGT. This CDR3 contains 13 residues. V lost 3 bases to trimming and J lost 3 bases, with 8 bases between them.

The rearrangement uses TRBV5-1 and TRBJ1-6, with 7 bases matching TRBD1. CDR1 and CDR2 from the germline V gene are SGHRS and YFSETQ. J was trimmed by 3 bases and V by 2 bases; bases with no gene match: 14. The CDR3 has 19 amino acids. Here the CDR3 reads CASSLRRQGDRFYNSPLHF. In nucleotides, the CDR3 is TGCGCCAGCAGCTTACGTCGGCAGGGGGATCGTTTCTATAATTCACCCCTCCACTTT.

The J gene is TRBJ2-7, the V gene TRBV4-1, with D unclear. The germline CDR1 and CDR2 sequences are MGHRA and YSYEKL. V gave up 1 base and J gave up 1 base, with 14 bases separating them. CDR3 size: 16 residues. The CDR3 protein is CASSQAIQVDSYEQYF. The CDR3 DNA is TGCGCCAGCAGCCAAGCGATTCAGGTGGATTCCTACGAGCAGTACTTC.

J is TRBJ2-7 and V is TRBV7-2, with D possibly being TRBD2 (6 bases). The CDR3 has 15 residues. Trimming removed 5 bases from V and 3 bases from J, with 17 bases in between. From germline, CDR1 is SGHTA and CDR2 FQGNSA. CDR3 nucleotide sequence: TGTGCCAGCAGCGGGACCAGCAGCGGGTACTACGAGCAGTACTTC. Translating it yields CASSGTSSGYYEQYF.

This clonotype has at least ten counts. The chain employs TRBV20-1 and TRBJ1-6; D might be TRBD1 (6 bases). Germline V CDR1 and CDR2: DFQATT, SNEGSKA (reference sequence). This CDR3 region has 14 residues. Trimming stripped 0 bases from V and 3 bases from J, with 6 bases between. The CDR3 sequence: CSARDRGYNSPLHF. CDR3 nucleotides: TGCAGTGCTAGAGACAGGGGCTATAATTCACCCCTCCACTTT.

The count of this clonotype is one. The chain combines TRBV7-8 with TRBJ2-5; 9 bases fit TRBD1. The CDR3 consists of 15 residues. Germline V lookup: CDR1 SGHVS, CDR2 FQNEAQ. The V and J ends lost 4 bases and 5 bases, in that order; junction bases with no gene match: 8. CDR3 region: CASSSDRGKLETQYF. CDR3 in DNA: TGTGCCAGCAGCTCGGACAGGGGAAAATTGGAGACCCAGTACTTC. Using reference TRBV7-8 and TRBJ2-5 for the parts outside the CDR3, the full variable domain is GAGVSQSPRYKVAKRGQDVALRCDPISGHVSLFWYQQALGQGPEFLTYFQNEAQLDKSGLPSDRFFAERPEGSVSTLKIQRTQQEDSAVYLCASSSDRGKLETQYFGPGTRLLVL.

Concerning this clonotype: In this CDR3 the conserved last residue, phenylalanine or tryptophan, is missing, so a read error is likely. This CDR3 is CAWRVQRSAEAFL. Written as DNA, the CDR3 is TGTGCCTGGAGGGTCCAACGAAGCGCTGAAGCTTTCTTG. This chain connects TRBV30 to TRBJ1-1; D gene unclear. CDR1 GTSNPN and CDR2 SVGIG come from the germline V gene (reference sequence). Between the trimmed V and J ends, which lost 3 bases and 6 bases, there was a span of 14 bases. The CDR3 loop spans 13 amino acids.

With regard to this clonotype: A much larger clone lies one base from this, so it may be a read error. The chain has TRBV2 and TRBJ1-6, with D uncertain. The V end lost 6 bases, the J end lost 7 bases, and 19 bases lay between the germline ends. The CDR3 extends over 16 amino acids. In germline, CDR1 is SNHLY, CDR2 FYNNEI. This chain's CDR3 is CASSRIGLGRNSPLHF. In DNA form, the CDR3 reads TGTGCCAGCAGCAGGATAGGGCTTGGGCGGAATTCACCCCTCCACTTT. The variable domain in full, with the rest retrieved from reference TRBV2 and TRBJ1-6, is EPEVTQTPSHQVTQMGQEVILRCVPISNHLYFYWYRQILGQKVEFLVSFYNNEISEKSEIFDDQFSVERPDGSNFTLKIRSTKLEDSAMYFCASSRIGLGRNSPLHFGNGTRLTVT.

This clonotype has ten or more counts. The rearrangement uses TRBV12-5 and TRBJ1-1; tentatively, D is TRBD1 (5 bases). Germline assignment: CDR1 LGHNT and CDR2 FRNRAP. The V and J ends lost 4 bases and 4 bases respectively, with 16 bases between them. The CDR3 has 15 residues. CDR3 residues: CASGWKTDRLTEAFF. As DNA, the CDR3 is TGTGCTAGTGGTTGGAAAACTGACAGACTCACTGAAGCTTTCTTT.

In its sample, this clonotype was seen many times. A clone one base away is much larger, so this may be a read error. The chain couples TRBV20-1 to TRBJ2-7; 10 bases line up with TRBD2. Germline V gives CDR1 DFQATT, CDR2 SNEGSKA (reference sequence). This CDR3 comprises 15 residues. CDR3 residues: CSASLLAGSSYGQYF. The CDR3 nucleotides read TGCAGTGCTAGCTTACTAGCGGGAAGCTCCTACGGGCAGTACTTC.

Of note for this clonotype: A much bigger clone sits one base away, suggesting this may be a read error. The chain links TRBV9 to TRBJ1-1, with 8 nucleotides matching TRBD1. This CDR3 has 15 residues. The germline V gene has CDR1 SGDLS and CDR2 YYNGEE. Unmatched junction bases numbered 8, after V lost 2 bases and J lost 5 bases. Here the CDR3 DNA reads TGTGCCAGCAGCGTCCTGACAGGGGCAGCAACTGAAGCTTTCTTT. Amino acids: CASSVLTGAATEAFF.

The V call is TRBV7-2, the J call TRBJ2-5, with a tentative D call TRBD1 (6 bases). The CDR3 runs 12 residues. The V end lost 8 bases, the J end lost 9 bases, and 16 bases lay between the germline ends. Germline lookup yields CDR1 SGHTA and CDR2 FQGNSA. Here the CDR3 reads CASAGGKVPQYF. In DNA, the CDR3 is TGTGCCAGCGCTGGGGGCAAGGTGCCCCAGTACTTC.